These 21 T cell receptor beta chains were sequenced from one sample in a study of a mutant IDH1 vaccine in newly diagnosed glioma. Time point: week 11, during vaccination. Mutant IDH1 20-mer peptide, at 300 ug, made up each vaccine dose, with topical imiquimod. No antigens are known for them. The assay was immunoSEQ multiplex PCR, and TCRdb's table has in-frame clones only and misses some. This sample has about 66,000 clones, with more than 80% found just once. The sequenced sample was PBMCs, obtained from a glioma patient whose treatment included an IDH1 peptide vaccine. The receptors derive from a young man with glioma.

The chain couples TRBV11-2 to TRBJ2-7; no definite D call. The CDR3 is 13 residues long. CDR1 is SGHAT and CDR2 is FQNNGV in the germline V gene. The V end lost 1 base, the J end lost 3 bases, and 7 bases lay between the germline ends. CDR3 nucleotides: TGTGCCAGCAGCTTAGGTACTGACTACGAGCAGTACTTC. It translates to CASSLGTDYEQYF.

Here the CDR3 reads CASSLEGWNEQFF. The CDR3 DNA reads as TGTGCCAGCAGCTTGGAAGGGTGGAATGAGCAGTTCTTC. The chain uses TRBV5-5 and TRBJ2-1; D gene uncertain. Germline V gene sequence: CDR1 SGHKS, CDR2 YYEKEE (reference sequence). V lost 0 bases and J lost 7, with 8 bases in between. The CDR3 extends over 13 amino acids.

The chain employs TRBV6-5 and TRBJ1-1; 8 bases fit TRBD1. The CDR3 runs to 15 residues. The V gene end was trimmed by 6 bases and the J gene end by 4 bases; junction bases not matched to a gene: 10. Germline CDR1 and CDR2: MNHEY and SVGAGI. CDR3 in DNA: TGTGCCAGCAGCCAAAGACAGGGGTTGGGCACTGAAGCTTTCTTT. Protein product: CASSQRQGLGTEAFF.

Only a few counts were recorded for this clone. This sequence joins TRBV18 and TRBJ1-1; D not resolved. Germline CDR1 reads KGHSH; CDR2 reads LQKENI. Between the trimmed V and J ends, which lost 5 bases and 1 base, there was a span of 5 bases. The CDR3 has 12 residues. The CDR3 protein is CASSSTNTEAFF. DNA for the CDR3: TGTGCCAGCTCATCCACGAACACTGAAGCTTTCTTT.

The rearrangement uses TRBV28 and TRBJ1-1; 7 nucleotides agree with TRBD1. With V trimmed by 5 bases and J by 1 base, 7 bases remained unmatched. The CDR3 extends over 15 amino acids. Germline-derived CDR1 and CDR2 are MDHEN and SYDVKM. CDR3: CASSLNRGTNTEAFF. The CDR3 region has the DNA TGTGCCAGCAGTCTAAACAGGGGTACGAACACTGAAGCTTTCTTT.

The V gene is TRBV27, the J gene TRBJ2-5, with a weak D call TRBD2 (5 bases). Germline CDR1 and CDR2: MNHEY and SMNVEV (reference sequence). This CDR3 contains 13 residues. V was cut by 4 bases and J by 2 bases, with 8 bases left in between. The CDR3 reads CASSYREQETQYF. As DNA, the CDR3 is TGTGCCAGCAGTTACCGGGAACAAGAGACCCAGTACTTC.

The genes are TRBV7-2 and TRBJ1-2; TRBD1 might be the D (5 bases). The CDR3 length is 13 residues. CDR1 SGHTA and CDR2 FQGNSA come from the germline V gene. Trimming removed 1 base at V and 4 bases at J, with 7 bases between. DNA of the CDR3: TGTGCCAGCAGCTTAGAAGGGGCCTATGGCTACACCTTC. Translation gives CASSLEGAYGYTF.

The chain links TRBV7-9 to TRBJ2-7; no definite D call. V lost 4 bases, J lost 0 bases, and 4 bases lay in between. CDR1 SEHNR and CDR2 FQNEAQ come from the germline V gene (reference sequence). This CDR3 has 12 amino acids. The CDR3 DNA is TGTGCCAGCAGCTCGAGCTCCTACGAGCAGTACTTC. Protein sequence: CASSSSSYEQYF.

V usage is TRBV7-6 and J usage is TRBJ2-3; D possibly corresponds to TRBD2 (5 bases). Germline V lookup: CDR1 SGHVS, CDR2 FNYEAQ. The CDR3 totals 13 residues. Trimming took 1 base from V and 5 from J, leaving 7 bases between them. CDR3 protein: CASSLDEGDTQYF. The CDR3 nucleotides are TGTGCCAGCAGCTTAGACGAGGGAGATACGCAGTATTTT.

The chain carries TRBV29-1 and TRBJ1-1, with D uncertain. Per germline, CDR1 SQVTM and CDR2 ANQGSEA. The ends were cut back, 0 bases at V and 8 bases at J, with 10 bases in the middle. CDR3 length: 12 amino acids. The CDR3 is CSVEETGWEAFF. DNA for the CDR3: TGCAGCGTTGAAGAGACCGGGTGGGAAGCTTTCTTT.

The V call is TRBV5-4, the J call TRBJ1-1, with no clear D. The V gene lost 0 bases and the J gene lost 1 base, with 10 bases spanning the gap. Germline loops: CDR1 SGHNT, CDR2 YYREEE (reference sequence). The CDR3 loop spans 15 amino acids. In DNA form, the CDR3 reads TGTGCCAGCAGCTTGGTCGCTGGGAGGAACACTGAAGCTTTCTTT. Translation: CASSLVAGRNTEAFF.

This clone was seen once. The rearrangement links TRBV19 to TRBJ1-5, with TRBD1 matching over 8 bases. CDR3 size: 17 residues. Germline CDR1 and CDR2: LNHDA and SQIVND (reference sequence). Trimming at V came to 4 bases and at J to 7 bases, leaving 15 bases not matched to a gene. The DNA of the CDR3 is TGTGCCAGTAGTAGGTCCGGGACAGGTCCCTTTGGGCAGCCCCAGCATTTT. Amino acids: CASSRSGTGPFGQPQHF.

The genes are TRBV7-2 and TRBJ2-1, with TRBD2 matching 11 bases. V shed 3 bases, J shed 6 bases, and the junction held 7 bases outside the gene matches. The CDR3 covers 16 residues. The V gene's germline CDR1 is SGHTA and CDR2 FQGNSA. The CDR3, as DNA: TGTGCCAGCAGCTTTACCGGGACTAGCGGCGCCAATGAGCAGTTCTTC. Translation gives CASSFTGTSGANEQFF.

CDR3 residues: CASSQDQARAGELFF. In DNA, the CDR3 is TGCGCCAGCAGCCAAGATCAGGCCAGGGCCGGGGAGCTGTTTTTT. V gene TRBV4-3 combines with J gene TRBJ2-2; a possible D gene is TRBD1 (5 bases). The CDR3 runs 15 residues. Looked up from germline, CDR1 is LGHNA and CDR2 is YSLEER. Trimming pared 0 bases from V and 6 bases from J, leaving 11 bases between.

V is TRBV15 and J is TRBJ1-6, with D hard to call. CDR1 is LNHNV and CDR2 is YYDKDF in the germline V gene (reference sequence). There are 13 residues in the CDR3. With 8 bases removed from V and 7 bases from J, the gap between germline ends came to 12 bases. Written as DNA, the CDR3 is TGTGCCACCTCCCGTGAAGAAAATTCACCCCTCCACTTT. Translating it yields CATSREENSPLHF.

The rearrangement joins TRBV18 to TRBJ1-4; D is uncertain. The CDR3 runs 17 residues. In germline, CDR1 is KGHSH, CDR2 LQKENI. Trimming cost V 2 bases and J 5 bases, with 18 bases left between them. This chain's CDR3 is CASSPVAGGRLNEKLFF. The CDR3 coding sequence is TGTGCCAGCTCACCAGTGGCTGGCGGACGATTAAATGAAAAACTGTTTTTT.

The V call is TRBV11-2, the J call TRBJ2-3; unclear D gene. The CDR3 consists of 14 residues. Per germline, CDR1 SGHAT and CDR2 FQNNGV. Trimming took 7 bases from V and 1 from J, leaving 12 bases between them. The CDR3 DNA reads TGTGCCAGCACGTTTTCGTTTGGCACAGATACGCAGTATTTT. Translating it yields CASTFSFGTDTQYF.

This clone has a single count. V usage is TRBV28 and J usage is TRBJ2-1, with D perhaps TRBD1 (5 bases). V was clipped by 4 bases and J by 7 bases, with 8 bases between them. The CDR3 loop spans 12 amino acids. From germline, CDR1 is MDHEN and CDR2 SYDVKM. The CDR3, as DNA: TGTGCCAGCAGTTCGTACAGGAATGAGCAGTTCTTC. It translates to CASSSYRNEQFF.

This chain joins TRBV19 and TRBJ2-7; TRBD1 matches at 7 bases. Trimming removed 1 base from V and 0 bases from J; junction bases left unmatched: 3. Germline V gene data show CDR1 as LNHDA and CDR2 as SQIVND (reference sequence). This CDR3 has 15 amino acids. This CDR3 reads CASSIGQGGSYEQYF. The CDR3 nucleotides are TGTGCCAGTAGTATAGGACAGGGTGGCTCCTACGAGCAGTACTTC.

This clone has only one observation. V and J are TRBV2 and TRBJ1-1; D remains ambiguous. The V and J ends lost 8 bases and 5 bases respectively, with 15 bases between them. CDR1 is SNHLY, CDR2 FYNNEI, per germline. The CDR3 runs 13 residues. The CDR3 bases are TGTGCCAGCCGCGGCGAGGGAGGAACTGAAGCTTTCTTT. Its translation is CASRGEGGTEAFF. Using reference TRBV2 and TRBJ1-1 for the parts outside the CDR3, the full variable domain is EPEVTQTPSHQVTQMGQEVILRCVPISNHLYFYWYRQILGQKVEFLVSFYNNEISEKSEIFDDQFSVERPDGSNFTLKIRSTKLEDSAMYFCASRGEGGTEAFFGQGTRLTVV.

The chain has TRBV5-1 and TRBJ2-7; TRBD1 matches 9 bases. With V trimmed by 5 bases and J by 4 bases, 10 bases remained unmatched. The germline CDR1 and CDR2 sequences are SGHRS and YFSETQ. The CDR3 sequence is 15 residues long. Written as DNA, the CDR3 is TGCGCCAGCAGTTGGACGGGACAGGGTGGATACGAGCAGTACTTC. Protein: CASSWTGQGGYEQYF.